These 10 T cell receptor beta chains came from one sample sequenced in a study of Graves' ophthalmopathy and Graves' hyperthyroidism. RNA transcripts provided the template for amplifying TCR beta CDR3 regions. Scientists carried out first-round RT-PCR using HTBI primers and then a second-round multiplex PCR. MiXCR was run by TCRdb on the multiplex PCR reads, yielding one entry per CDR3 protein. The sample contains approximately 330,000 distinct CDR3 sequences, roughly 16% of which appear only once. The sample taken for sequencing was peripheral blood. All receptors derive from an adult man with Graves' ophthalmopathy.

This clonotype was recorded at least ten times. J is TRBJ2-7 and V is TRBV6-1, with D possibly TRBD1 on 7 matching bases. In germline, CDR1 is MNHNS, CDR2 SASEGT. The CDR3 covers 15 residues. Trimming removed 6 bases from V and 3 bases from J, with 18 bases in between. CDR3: CASSNWGDRYYEQYF. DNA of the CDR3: TGTGCCAGCAGCAACTGGGGGGACAGATACTACGAGCAGTACTTC.

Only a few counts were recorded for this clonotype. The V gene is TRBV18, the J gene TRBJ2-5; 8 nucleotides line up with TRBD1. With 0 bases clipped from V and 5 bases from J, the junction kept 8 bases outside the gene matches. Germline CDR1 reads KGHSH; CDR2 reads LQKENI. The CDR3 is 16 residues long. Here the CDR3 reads CASSPPRGLDEETQYF. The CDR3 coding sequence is TGTGCCAGCTCACCACCCAGGGGGCTTGATGAGGAGACCCAGTACTTC.

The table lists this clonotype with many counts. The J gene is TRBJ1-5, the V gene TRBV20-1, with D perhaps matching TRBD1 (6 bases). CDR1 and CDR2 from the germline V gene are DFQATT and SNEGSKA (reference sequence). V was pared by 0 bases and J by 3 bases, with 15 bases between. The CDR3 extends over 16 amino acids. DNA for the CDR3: TGCAGTGCTAGAGATCCTCCGGGGGCCCACAATCAGCCCCAGCATTTT. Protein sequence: CSARDPPGAHNQPQHF.

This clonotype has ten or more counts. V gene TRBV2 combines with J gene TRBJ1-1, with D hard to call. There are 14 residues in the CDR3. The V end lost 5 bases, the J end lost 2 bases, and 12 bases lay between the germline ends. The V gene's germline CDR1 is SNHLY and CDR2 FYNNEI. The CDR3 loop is CASSRTLRNTEAFF. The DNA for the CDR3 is TGTGCCAGCAGTCGGACTCTGAGAAACACTGAAGCTTTCTTT. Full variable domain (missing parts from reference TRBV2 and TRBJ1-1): EPEVTQTPSHQVTQMGQEVILRCVPISNHLYFYWYRQILGQKVEFLVSFYNNEISEKSEIFDDQFSVERPDGSNFTLKIRSTKLEDSAMYFCASSRTLRNTEAFFGQGTRLTVV.

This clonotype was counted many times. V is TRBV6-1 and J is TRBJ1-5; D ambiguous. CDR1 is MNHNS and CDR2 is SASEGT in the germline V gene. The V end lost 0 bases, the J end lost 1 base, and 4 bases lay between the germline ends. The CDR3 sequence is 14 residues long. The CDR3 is CASSEAGSNQPQHF. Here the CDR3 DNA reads TGTGCCAGCAGTGAAGCGGGGAGCAATCAGCCCCAGCATTTT.

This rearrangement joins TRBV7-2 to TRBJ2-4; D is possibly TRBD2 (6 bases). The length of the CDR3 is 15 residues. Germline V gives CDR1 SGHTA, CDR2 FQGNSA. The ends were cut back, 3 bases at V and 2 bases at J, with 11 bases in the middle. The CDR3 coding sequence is TGTGCCAGCAGCTTGGATCGGGGGACCAAAAACATTCAGTACTTC. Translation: CASSLDRGTKNIQYF. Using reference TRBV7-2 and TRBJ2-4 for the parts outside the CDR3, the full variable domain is GAGVSQSPSNKVTEKGKDVELRCDPISGHTALYWYRQSLGQGLEFLIYFQGNSAPDKSGLPSDRFSAERTGGSVSTLTIQRTQQEDSAVYLCASSLDRGTKNIQYFGAGTRLSVL.

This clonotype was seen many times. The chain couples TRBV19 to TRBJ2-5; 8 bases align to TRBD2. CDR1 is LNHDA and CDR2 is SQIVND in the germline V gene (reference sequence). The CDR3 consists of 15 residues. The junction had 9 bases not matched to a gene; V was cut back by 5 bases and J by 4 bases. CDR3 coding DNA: TGTGCCAGTAGTCCCAGGAGGCTAGCGGGAGAGACCCAGTACTTC. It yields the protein CASSPRRLAGETQYF.

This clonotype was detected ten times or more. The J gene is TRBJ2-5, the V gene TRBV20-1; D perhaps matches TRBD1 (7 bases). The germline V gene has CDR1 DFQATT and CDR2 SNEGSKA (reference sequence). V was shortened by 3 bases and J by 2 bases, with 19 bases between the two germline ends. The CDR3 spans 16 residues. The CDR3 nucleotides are TGCAGTGCTAGGCCACTGAGGACAGGACTACAAGAGACCCAGTACTTC. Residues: CSARPLRTGLQETQYF.

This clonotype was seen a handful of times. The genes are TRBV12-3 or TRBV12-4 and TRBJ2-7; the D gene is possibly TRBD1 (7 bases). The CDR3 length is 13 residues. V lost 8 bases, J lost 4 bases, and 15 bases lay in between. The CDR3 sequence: CASGGTAKYEQYF. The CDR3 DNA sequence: TGTGCCAGCGGCGGGACAGCCAAATACGAGCAGTACTTC.

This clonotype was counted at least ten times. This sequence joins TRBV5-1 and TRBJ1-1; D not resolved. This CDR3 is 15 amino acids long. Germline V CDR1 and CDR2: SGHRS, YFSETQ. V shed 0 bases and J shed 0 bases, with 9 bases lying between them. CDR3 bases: TGCGCCAGCAGCTTGGTTCGAAGTATGAACACTGAAGCTTTCTTT. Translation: CASSLVRSMNTEAFF.